Shown below are 26 T cell receptor beta chains from a single sample sequenced in a study of blood T cell repertoires in COVID-19 (TCRdb year 2020). Libraries were prepared through the immunoSEQ multiplex PCR assay. TCRdb took this table from immuneACCESS and kept in-frame rearrangements with V and J called. Such tables lack part of the clones; where checked against another copy, unresolved V genes explain under half of the gap, and the rest is unexplained. The sample table lists 300,000 or so clones, roughly 84% of them with a count of one. Of the sample, approximately 0.93% falls within the top ten clones. The sample was PBMCs or T cells enriched from blood (not recorded which). Receptors were obtained from a woman aged 25 to 39 who had recovered from COVID-19.

V gene TRBV5-5 combines with J gene TRBJ1-2; D is perhaps TRBD1 (5 bases). Germline V gene sequence: CDR1 SGHKS, CDR2 YYEKEE (reference sequence). This CDR3 spans 15 amino acids. V lost 0 bases and J 0 bases, leaving 9 bases between the germline ends. CDR3 DNA sequence: TGTGCCAGCAGCTTGGGACAGCTTTCTAACTATGGCTACACCTTC. Residues: CASSLGQLSNYGYTF.

CDR3 protein: CASRSPGQEYEQFF. For the CDR3, the DNA is TGTGCCAGCAGGTCACCGGGACAGGAGTATGAGCAGTTCTTC. This chain connects TRBV7-9 to TRBJ2-1; 8 nucleotides line up with TRBD1. Looked up from germline, CDR1 is SEHNR and CDR2 is FQNEAQ (reference sequence). CDR3 length equals 14 residues. V shed 6 bases, J shed 8 bases, and the junction held 9 bases outside the gene matches.

The chain employs TRBV7-2 and TRBJ1-2, with D perhaps TRBD1 (5 bases). Germline values: CDR1 SGHTA, CDR2 FQGNSA. V lost 7 bases and J lost 1, with 13 bases in between. The CDR3 is 14 amino acids. The CDR3 DNA reads as TGTGCCAGCACCCTCTCGGGGGGTAACTATGGCTACACCTTC. Encoded protein: CASTLSGGNYGYTF.

The chain links TRBV14 to TRBJ1-2; D is possibly TRBD1 (6 bases). In germline, CDR1 is SGHDN, CDR2 FVKESK. The CDR3 length is 14 residues. Trimming cost V 4 bases and J 5 bases, with 14 bases left between them. The chain's CDR3 is CASSPGTNLYGYTF. The CDR3 DNA reads TGTGCCAGCAGCCCCGGGACAAACCTATATGGCTACACCTTC.

The genes are TRBV12-5 and TRBJ2-2; D gene ambiguous. CDR3 length equals 15 residues. Trimming took 5 bases from V and 1 from J, leaving 11 bases between them. Germline V gene lookup returns CDR1 LGHNT and CDR2 FRNRAP. CDR3 protein: CASGPAFGNTGELFF. The DNA for the CDR3 is TGTGCTAGTGGTCCCGCATTCGGGAACACCGGGGAGCTGTTTTTT.

For the CDR3, the DNA is TGTGCCAGCAGTTCACAGGACCAAGAGACCCAGTACTTC. Protein sequence: CASSSQDQETQYF. This chain joins TRBV5-4 and TRBJ2-5, with a weak D call TRBD1 (5 bases). Deletions cut 5 bases from V and 0 bases from J, with 8 bases between. The CDR3 length is 13 residues. Per germline, CDR1 SGHNT and CDR2 YYREEE (reference sequence).

V gene TRBV18 combines with J gene TRBJ1-5, with TRBD1 as a possible D gene (6 bases). Germline V CDR1 and CDR2: KGHSH, LQKENI. The V gene lost 6 bases and the J gene lost 2 bases, with 23 bases spanning the gap. The CDR3 loop spans 18 amino acids. The CDR3 reads CASSPDTLGGGGNQPQHF. DNA for the CDR3: TGTGCCAGCTCGCCTGACACCCTAGGGGGGGGAGGCAATCAGCCCCAGCATTTT.

V and J are TRBV30 and TRBJ1-2; D ambiguous. Trimming pared 1 base from V and 8 bases from J, leaving 5 bases between. The CDR3 has 10 residues. Germline V gives CDR1 GTSNPN, CDR2 SVGIG (reference sequence). CDR3 in amino acids: CAWSGAGYTF. CDR3 DNA sequence: TGTGCCTGGAGTGGAGCGGGCTACACCTTC.

The chain employs TRBV29-1 and TRBJ1-1, with 10 bases lining up with TRBD1. The junction had 4 bases not matched to a gene; V was cut back by 3 bases and J by 6 bases. Germline-derived CDR1 and CDR2 are SQVTM and ANQGSEA. This CDR3 is built from 13 residues. CDR3 loop: CSVETGGKAEAFF. The CDR3 nucleotides are TGCAGCGTTGAGACAGGGGGCAAAGCTGAAGCTTTCTTT.

The chain carries TRBV29-1 and TRBJ1-5; TRBD1 is a possible D gene (6 bases). CDR3 length equals 15 residues. Trimming cost V 5 bases and J 5 bases, with 19 bases left between them. The germline gives CDR1 SQVTM, CDR2 ANQGSEA. This chain's CDR3 is CSVKTGSSSDQPQHF. For the CDR3, the DNA is TGCAGCGTTAAGACAGGATCGTCATCGGATCAGCCCCAGCATTTT. Drawing the rest from reference TRBV29-1 and TRBJ1-5, the complete variable domain is SAVISQKPSRDICQRGTSLTIQCQVDSQVTMMFWYRQQPGQSLTLIATANQGSEATYESGFVIDKFPISRPNLTFSTLTVSNMSPEDSSIYLCSVKTGSSSDQPQHFGDGTRLSIL.

This clone was found a few times. The genes are TRBV30 and TRBJ1-6; no firm D call. The germline CDR1 and CDR2 sequences are GTSNPN and SVGIG (reference sequence). This CDR3 contains 12 residues. The V gene lost 2 bases and the J gene lost 12 bases, with 11 bases spanning the gap. The CDR3, as DNA: TGTGCCTGGAGTCGGGTGTCGGGACCCCTCCACTTT. Its translation is CAWSRVSGPLHF.

The chain has TRBV7-6 and TRBJ1-2, with unresolved D. Germline assignment: CDR1 SGHVS and CDR2 FNYEAQ. The CDR3 totals 15 residues. Trimming shortened V by 0 bases and J by 0 bases, and 8 bases separated the two germline ends. The CDR3 DNA is TGTGCCAGCAGCTTAGCAGACAACACTAACTATGGCTACACCTTC. This codes for CASSLADNTNYGYTF.

V and J are TRBV29-1 and TRBJ1-2; D is possibly TRBD1 (6 bases). CDR3 length equals 12 residues. Per germline, CDR1 SQVTM and CDR2 ANQGSEA. Trimming removed 5 bases at V and 4 bases at J, with 11 bases between. CDR3 DNA sequence: TGCAGCGTTCGATGGACAGCCTATGGCTACACCTTC. As protein: CSVRWTAYGYTF. The full variable domain, rest sourced from reference TRBV29-1 and TRBJ1-2, is SAVISQKPSRDICQRGTSLTIQCQVDSQVTMMFWYRQQPGQSLTLIATANQGSEATYESGFVIDKFPISRPNLTFSTLTVSNMSPEDSSIYLCSVRWTAYGYTFGSGTRLTVV.

The chain carries TRBV7-2 and TRBJ2-5; 8 bases map to TRBD1. This CDR3 comprises 15 residues. Trimming cost V 5 bases and J 5 bases; bases outside gene matches: 10. The germline V gene encodes CDR1 SGHTA and CDR2 FQGNSA. The CDR3 loop reads CASSEWGRGHETQYF. CDR3 nucleotides: TGTGCCAGCAGCGAATGGGGCAGGGGGCACGAGACCCAGTACTTC.

This sequence joins TRBV5-1 and TRBJ2-3; 12 bases align to TRBD2. Trimming removed 5 bases from V and 2 bases from J; junction bases left unmatched: 9. This CDR3 spans 17 amino acids. Germline V lookup: CDR1 SGHRS, CDR2 YFSETQ. CDR3 DNA sequence: TGCGCCAGCAGTTACAGGACTAGCGGGGCCTTCACAGATACGCAGTATTTT. This sequence encodes CASSYRTSGAFTDTQYF.

The chain joins TRBV5-8 to TRBJ2-3; 7 positions match TRBD2. The J segment lost 2 bases and the V segment lost 4 bases, leaving 10 bases of the junction unmatched. The germline gives CDR1 SGHTS, CDR2 YDEGEE. This CDR3 has 16 residues. CDR3 sequence reads: CASSHGGSGYTDTQYF. CDR3 coding DNA: TGTGCCAGCAGCCACGGGGGGAGCGGCTACACAGATACGCAGTATTTT. The full variable domain, in which reference TRBV5-8 and TRBJ2-3 provide the parts outside the CDR3, is EAGVTQSPTHLIKTRGQQATLRCSPISGHTSVYWYQQALGLGLQFLLWYDEGEERNRGNFPPRFSGRQFPNYSSELNVNALELEDSALYLCASSHGGSGYTDTQYFGPGTRLTVL.

This clone was recorded once. The chain has TRBV7-8 and TRBJ2-7; 10 bases fit TRBD1. With 5 bases clipped from V and 7 bases from J, the junction kept 11 bases outside the gene matches. Germline V CDR1 and CDR2: SGHVS, FQNEAQ. The CDR3 has 15 residues. CDR3 sequence reads: CASSPTTGGRGEQYF. CDR3 sequence (DNA): TGTGCCAGCAGCCCAACGACAGGGGGCAGGGGGGAGCAGTACTTC.

The chain combines TRBV15 with TRBJ1-1; a possible D gene is TRBD1 (5 bases). V lost 0 bases to trimming and J lost 2 bases, with 10 bases between them. CDR1 and CDR2 (germline): LNHNV, YYDKDF (reference sequence). The CDR3 runs to 15 residues. CDR3 sequence: CATSRDGRENTEAFF. CDR3 bases: TGTGCCACCAGCAGAGACGGCAGGGAAAACACTGAAGCTTTCTTT. The full variable domain, its missing parts supplied by reference TRBV15 and TRBJ1-1, is DAMVIQNPRYQVTQFGKPVTLSCSQTLNHNVMYWYQQKSSQAPKLLFHYYDKDFNNEADTPDNFQSRRPNTSFCFLDIRSPGLGDTAMYLCATSRDGRENTEAFFGQGTRLTVV.

This clone was seen once. V usage is TRBV6-1 and J usage is TRBJ2-4; D is uncertain. The germline V and J ends were trimmed by 1 base and 0 bases, with 10 bases remaining between them. CDR1 is MNHNS, CDR2 SASEGT, per germline. This CDR3 is built from 16 residues. The CDR3 spells CASSEGLQLAKNIQYF. The CDR3, as DNA: TGTGCCAGCAGTGAAGGTTTACAGCTAGCCAAAAACATTCAGTACTTC.

The chain has TRBV6-5 and TRBJ2-7; 8 nucleotides line up with TRBD1. The V gene end was trimmed by 6 bases and the J gene end by 2 bases; junction bases not matched to a gene: 6. Germline CDR1 reads MNHEY; CDR2 reads SVGAGI. This CDR3 has 14 residues. CDR3 protein: CASSQGQATYEQYF. CDR3 coding DNA: TGTGCCAGCAGCCAGGGACAGGCAACCTACGAGCAGTACTTC.

This chain uses TRBV28 with TRBJ1-6; weak D call: TRBD1 (6 bases). The V end was cut by 2 bases, the J end by 7 bases, with 9 bases between. The germline V gene encodes CDR1 MDHEN and CDR2 SYDVKM. The CDR3 runs 14 residues. CDR3 loop: CASSLRGRNSPLHF. The CDR3, as DNA: TGTGCCAGCAGTTTAAGGGGGAGAAATTCACCCCTCCACTTT.

This clone was detected once. The rearrangement joins TRBV5-5 to TRBJ1-3; D gene ambiguous. CDR1 is SGHKS and CDR2 is YYEKEE in the germline V gene (reference sequence). The CDR3 is made up of 17 amino acids. Trimming pared 0 bases from V and 0 bases from J, leaving 13 bases between. CDR3: CASSLGAESFSGNTIYF. The CDR3 region has the DNA TGTGCCAGCAGCTTGGGGGCCGAAAGTTTCTCTGGAAACACCATATATTTT.

The rearrangement uses TRBV10-1 and TRBJ1-1; tentative D call: TRBD1 (5 bases). The germline V and J ends were trimmed by 0 bases and 5 bases, with 7 bases remaining between them. This CDR3 is 13 amino acids long. Germline CDR1 reads WNHNN; CDR2 reads SYGVQD (reference sequence). CDR3 residues: CASSESGRTEAFF. DNA of the CDR3: TGCGCCAGCAGTGAGTCGGGGCGGACTGAAGCTTTCTTT.

The chain carries TRBV28 and TRBJ1-2; D gene ambiguous. Trimming stripped 3 bases from V and 7 bases from J, with 6 bases between. This CDR3 comprises 11 residues. Germline V lookup: CDR1 MDHEN, CDR2 SYDVKM. For the CDR3, the DNA is TGTGCCAGCAGTTTGACTGGTGGCTACACCTTC. Amino acids: CASSLTGGYTF.

The chain links TRBV12-3 or TRBV12-4 to TRBJ1-2, with TRBD1 matching over 7 bases. The CDR3 is made up of 13 amino acids. Trimming cost V 6 bases and J 5 bases; bases outside gene matches: 6. CDR3 sequence reads: CASSTTGFYGYTF. CDR3 nucleotides: TGTGCCAGCAGCACGACAGGGTTTTATGGCTACACCTTC.

The chain uses TRBV7-9 and TRBJ2-2; possible D gene TRBD1, 6 bases. The CDR3 length is 10 residues. The germline gives CDR1 SEHNR, CDR2 FQNEAQ (reference sequence). V was cut by 6 bases and J by 16 bases, with 12 bases left in between. The CDR3 sequence: CASSSGQSFF. Here the CDR3 DNA reads TGTGCCAGCAGTTCTGGACAGTCGTTTTTT.